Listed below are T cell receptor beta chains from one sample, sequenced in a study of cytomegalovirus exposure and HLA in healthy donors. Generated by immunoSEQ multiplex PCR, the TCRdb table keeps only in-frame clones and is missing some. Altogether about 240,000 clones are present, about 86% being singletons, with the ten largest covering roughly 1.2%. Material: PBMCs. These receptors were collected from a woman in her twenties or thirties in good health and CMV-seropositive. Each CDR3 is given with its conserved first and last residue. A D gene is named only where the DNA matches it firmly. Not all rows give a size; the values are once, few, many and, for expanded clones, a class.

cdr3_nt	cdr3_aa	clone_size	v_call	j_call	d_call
TGTGCCAGCAGTTACGGGTCAGCGGGGACCCAAGAGACCCAGTACTTC	CASSYGSAGTQETQYF	.	TRBV6-5	TRBJ2-5	TRBD2
TGCGCCAGCAGCGCCCTCCCAGGGATCAATGAGCAGTTCTTC	CASSALPGINEQFF	.	TRBV10-2	TRBJ2-1	.
TGTGCCAGCAGCTCGACAGGGGAATGGGGCTTTATCGATGAGCAGTTCTTC	CASSSTGEWGFIDEQFF	once	TRBV9	TRBJ2-1	TRBD1
TGTGCCAGTAGGGGGACATTTTACGAGCAGTACTTC	CASRGTFYEQYF	.	TRBV19	TRBJ2-7	.
TGTGCCAGCAGCCCATGGACTGGCTCGGTAGTTACGCAGTATTTT	CASSPWTGSVVTQYF	.	TRBV14	TRBJ2-3	.
TGTGCCAGCAGCTTCACCACATCCTACGAGCAGTACTTC	CASSFTTSYEQYF	.	TRBV5-4	TRBJ2-7	.
TGTGCCAGCAGCTCGACTAGCCCCCGTGAGCAGTTCTTC	CASSSTSPREQFF	.	TRBV7-9	TRBJ2-1	TRBD2
TGTGCCAGCAGCCCCACTACGACTAGTCTAGGGTTCTTC	CASSPTTTSLGFF	.	TRBV14	TRBJ2-1	.
TGCGCCAGCAGCCAAAAAGCGCGGGGGGAGACCCAGTACTTC	CASSQKARGETQYF	few	TRBV4-1	TRBJ2-5	TRBD2
TGTGCCAGCAGTTTTACGTCCCCAGCGGGAGAGACCTTTTACGAGCAGTACTTC	CASSFTSPAGETFYEQYF	.	TRBV27	TRBJ2-7	TRBD2
TGTGCCAGCAGCTCCCCGACAGCCCCTGAAGTTTATGGCTACACCTTC	CASSSPTAPEVYGYTF	.	TRBV7-8	TRBJ1-2	.
TGTGCCAGCTCACCACGGGGAGGCAGGGGGCCGATTTCCTACAATGAGCAGTTCTTC	CASSPRGGRGPISYNEQFF	.	TRBV18	TRBJ2-1	TRBD1
TGTGCCAGCAGTGAAGAGTACCTAGCGGGAGAGAATGAGCAGTTCTTC	CASSEEYLAGENEQFF	.	TRBV6-1	TRBJ2-1	TRBD2
TGTGCCAGCAGCTCCTTGGGACTAGCGGGAGGTGGAAGTGAGCAGTTCTTC	CASSSLGLAGGGSEQFF	.	TRBV7-2	TRBJ2-1	TRBD2
TGTGCCAGCAGCTCATACAAGGACTCTCCCGGGGAGACCCAGTACTTC	CASSSYKDSPGETQYF	.	TRBV13	TRBJ2-5	.
TGTGCCAGCGAGAGCGGGACATACGAGCAGTACTTC	CASESGTYEQYF	.	TRBV2	TRBJ2-7	.
TGCGCCAGCAGCTTGCGACAGGGCTATGGCTACACCTTC	CASSLRQGYGYTF	.	TRBV5-1	TRBJ1-2	TRBD1
TGTGCCAGCAGCTCCCGGGGTTCTTCATCCTACAATGAGCAGTTCTTC	CASSSRGSSSYNEQFF	.	TRBV7-3	TRBJ2-1	.
TGTGCCAGCAGCGTAGGGACAGGGCGAACTGAAGCTTTCTTT	CASSVGTGRTEAFF	.	TRBV9	TRBJ1-1	TRBD1
TGTGCCATCAGAGATCCAGGTGTAGCCTACGAGCAGTACTTC	CAIRDPGVAYEQYF	.	TRBV10-3	TRBJ2-7	.
TGTGCCAGCAGTGAAGGGCGGATCATGATGAACACTGAAGCTTTCTTT	CASSEGRIMMNTEAFF	.	TRBV6-1	TRBJ1-1	.
TGTGCCAGCAGCCGGGACATGAACACTGAAGCTTTCTTT	CASSRDMNTEAFF	.	TRBV5-8	TRBJ1-1	.
TGCAGCTCACTGACTAGAGGAGACGAGCAGTACTTC	CSSLTRGDEQYF	.	TRBV29-1	TRBJ2-7	.
TGTGCCAGCAGTGAAGGGGCGGGAAAAGGCTACGAGCAGTACTTC	CASSEGAGKGYEQYF	.	TRBV2	TRBJ2-7	.
TGTGCCAGCAGTCTGTCTACGGTGCGCGAGCAGTACTTC	CASSLSTVREQYF	.	TRBV25-1	TRBJ2-7	.
TGTGCCTGGAGTGACACCCCAGGGGGTCGGGACACTGAAGCTTTCTTT	CAWSDTPGGRDTEAFF	.	TRBV30	TRBJ1-1	TRBD1
TGTGCCAGCAGCTTAAGTCCGCGGGCTGGAAACAATGAGCAGTTCTTC	CASSLSPRAGNNEQFF	.	TRBV11-2	TRBJ2-1	.
TGTGCCTGGAGTGTCCGACAGGGGGCGGCTCAGCCCCAGCATTTT	CAWSVRQGAAQPQHF	.	TRBV30	TRBJ1-5	TRBD1
TGTGCCAGCAGCCATCCCGGGAGGGTATACGAGCAGTACTTC	CASSHPGRVYEQYF	once	TRBV11-3	TRBJ2-7	TRBD2
TGTGCCAGCAGTTTAAGGTGGGACAGGAAGGCGGGTGAGCAGTACTTC	CASSLRWDRKAGEQYF	.	TRBV27	TRBJ2-7	TRBD1
TGTGCCAGCAGGCACGACAGGGTAGGCAATCAGCCCCAGCATTTT	CASRHDRVGNQPQHF	.	TRBV6-5	TRBJ1-5	TRBD1
TGTGCCAGCAGCTTAGAAGAGACTAGCGTGTACAATGAGCAGTTCTTC	CASSLEETSVYNEQFF	.	TRBV7-9	TRBJ2-1	TRBD2
TGTGCCACCAGCAGTCTTCAGGGGGAGGCTTCTAACTATGGCTACACCTTC	CATSSLQGEASNYGYTF	.	TRBV15	TRBJ1-2	TRBD1
TGTGCCAGCAGCCAGGACTTAGGTTCGCAGTCGGGCGGGGAGCTGTTTTTT	CASSQDLGSQSGGELFF	.	TRBV5-4	TRBJ2-2	.
TGTGCCTGGAGTGTACTAGGGAGCGGGAGGGCCACCCGGGAGCTGTTTTTT	CAWSVLGSGRATRELFF	.	TRBV30	TRBJ2-2	TRBD2
TGTGCCAGCGGACTTATAGCGGGACTTTACAATGAGCAGTTCTTC	CASGLIAGLYNEQFF	.	TRBV28	TRBJ2-1	TRBD2
TGTGCCAGCACCCAATCAGGGGGCTCAGGTGAAAAACTGTTTTTT	CASTQSGGSGEKLFF	.	TRBV18	TRBJ1-4	TRBD1
TGCGCCAGCAGCTTGGCCGGAGCGACAACTAATGAAAAACTGTTTTTT	CASSLAGATTNEKLFF	.	TRBV5-1	TRBJ1-4	.
TGCGCCAGCAGCTTCCAGGGGGGTGAAAAACTGTTTTTT	CASSFQGGEKLFF	.	TRBV5-1	TRBJ1-4	TRBD1
TGTGCCAGCAGTTGGACAGGAGAGAACACTGAAGCTTTCTTT	CASSWTGENTEAFF	.	TRBV6-5	TRBJ1-1	TRBD1
TGTGCCAGCAGCCCCCTACGCGGGAGTGAGAGCGAGCAGTACTTC	CASSPLRGSESEQYF	.	TRBV13	TRBJ2-7	TRBD2
TGCAGCGCCTACGGGACAGGGCGTCAGGAAAAACTGTTTTTT	CSAYGTGRQEKLFF	once	TRBV29-1	TRBJ1-4	TRBD1
TGTGCCAGCAGCTTGGAGGCGGGCTCCTACGAGCAGTACTTC	CASSLEAGSYEQYF	.	TRBV5-5	TRBJ2-7	.
TGTGCCAGCAGCTTAGGGGGGGTTCCGAACACTGAAGCTTTCTTT	CASSLGGVPNTEAFF	.	TRBV7-6	TRBJ1-1	.
TGTGCCAGCAGTGAAGTGGGACAGATAGTCGCAACTAATGAAAAACTGTTTTTT	CASSEVGQIVATNEKLFF	.	TRBV6-1	TRBJ1-4	TRBD1
TGCGCCAGCTCCGTGGCTCTCTCTGGAAACACCATATATTTT	CASSVALSGNTIYF	.	TRBV5-1	TRBJ1-3	.
TGTGCCAGCAGCTTGGCAGGGGAGGGGGAGACCCAGTACTTC	CASSLAGEGETQYF	.	TRBV7-7	TRBJ2-5	.
TGCAGCGTTGTAGCGGGAGGGCGTTACGAGCAGTACTTC	CSVVAGGRYEQYF	.	TRBV29-1	TRBJ2-7	TRBD2
TGTGCCAGTACCCCAAATCCTGAACCGGGAGGTTACTACACCTTC	CASTPNPEPGGYYTF	few	TRBV19	TRBJ1-2	.
TGCAGCGTTCGAGGGCAGGGGGCGCGCGGCTACACCTTC	CSVRGQGARGYTF	.	TRBV29-1	TRBJ1-2	TRBD1
TGTGCCAGTAAAAAGGGGGAGACCCAGTACTTC	CASKKGETQYF	.	TRBV19	TRBJ2-5	.
TGTGCCAGCTCACCGGGGACAGGGGACAATGAGCAGTTCTTC	CASSPGTGDNEQFF	.	TRBV18	TRBJ2-1	TRBD1
TGCAGCGTTGACAGGGGTAACACTGAAGCTTTCTTT	CSVDRGNTEAFF	.	TRBV29-1	TRBJ1-1	.
TGTGCCAGCACCTCAACGTCGGGGGACAACTATGGCTACACCTTC	CASTSTSGDNYGYTF	.	TRBV7-9	TRBJ1-2	.
TGTGCCAGCGGTTCCGGGACAGGGGGCTTTGGCTACACCTTC	CASGSGTGGFGYTF	.	TRBV28	TRBJ1-2	TRBD1
TGTGCCAGCAGGGGACAGGGAAAGAACTACGAGCAGTACTTC	CASRGQGKNYEQYF	.	TRBV7-9	TRBJ2-7	TRBD1
TGTGCCAGCAGTGTGGTGAGACACTCTGGGGCCAACGTCCTGACTTTC	CASSVVRHSGANVLTF	.	TRBV2	TRBJ2-6	.
TGTGCCAGCAGCTTACAATCGAGCGGTTCATCCTACGAGCAGTACTTC	CASSLQSSGSSYEQYF	.	TRBV7-8	TRBJ2-7	.